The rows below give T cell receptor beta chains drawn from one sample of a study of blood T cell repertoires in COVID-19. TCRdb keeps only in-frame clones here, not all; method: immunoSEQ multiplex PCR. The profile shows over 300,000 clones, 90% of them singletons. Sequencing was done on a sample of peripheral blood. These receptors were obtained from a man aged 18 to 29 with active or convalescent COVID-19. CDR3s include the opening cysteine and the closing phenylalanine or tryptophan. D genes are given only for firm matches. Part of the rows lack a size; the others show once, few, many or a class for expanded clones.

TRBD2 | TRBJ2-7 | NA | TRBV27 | TGTGCCAGCAGTTTAAGCGGGAGGGCCGGCGAGCAGTACTTC | CASSLSGRAGEQYF
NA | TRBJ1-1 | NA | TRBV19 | TGTGCCAGTAGTGCCGGGAAGAACACTGAAGCTTTCTTT | CASSAGKNTEAFF
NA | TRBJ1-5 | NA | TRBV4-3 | TGCGCCAGCAGCCCCCGACTTGAGAGCCAGCCCCAGCATTTT | CASSPRLESQPQHF
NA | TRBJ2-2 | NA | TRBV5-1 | TGCGCCAGCAGCTTGGTTCAGGGAGGGCTGTTTTTT | CASSLVQGGLFF
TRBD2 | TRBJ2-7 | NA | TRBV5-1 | TGCGCCAGCAGCAGGACGACTATGGGACTAGCGGGAGGGCCAACCTACGAGCAGTACTTC | CASSRTTMGLAGGPTYEQYF
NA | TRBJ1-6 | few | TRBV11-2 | TGTGCCAGCAGCTTAGGTCAAACAGGGAATTCACCCCTCCACTTT | CASSLGQTGNSPLHF
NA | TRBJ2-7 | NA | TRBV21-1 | TGTGCCAGCAGCTACGTCCGGACAGGGGGCTTCTGTGAGCAGTACTTC | CASSYVRTGGFCEQYF
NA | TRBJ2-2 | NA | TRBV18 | TGTGCCAGCTCGGATGGACTGCCCAACACCGGGGAGCTGTTTTTT | CASSDGLPNTGELFF
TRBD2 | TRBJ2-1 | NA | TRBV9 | TGTGCCAGCAGCGTAGGCGGGGGGGCAGGGAATGAGCAGTTCTTC | CASSVGGGAGNEQFF
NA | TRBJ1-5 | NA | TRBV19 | TGTGCCAGTAGTATAACACACTATAGCAATCAGCCCCAGCATTTT | CASSITHYSNQPQHF
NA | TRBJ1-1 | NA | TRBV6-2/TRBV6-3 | TGTGCCAGCAGCCCCGGGACACCTAACACTGAAGCTTTCTTT | CASSPGTPNTEAFF
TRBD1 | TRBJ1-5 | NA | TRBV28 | TGTGCCAGCAGTTTAAGGGACAGGGAGGGGGTCGGCAATCAGCCCCAGCATTTT | CASSLRDREGVGNQPQHF
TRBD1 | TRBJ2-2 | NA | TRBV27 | TGTGCCAGCAGCTCGACAGGGGGCCACACCGGGGAGCTGTTTTTT | CASSSTGGHTGELFF
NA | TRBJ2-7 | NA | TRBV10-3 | TGTGCCACCGGTCTGGACGGCCGAGGGGAGCAGTACTTC | CATGLDGRGEQYF
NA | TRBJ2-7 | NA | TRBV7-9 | TGTGCCAGCAGCTTACCCGCAGGGTCCCACGAGCAGTACTTC | CASSLPAGSHEQYF
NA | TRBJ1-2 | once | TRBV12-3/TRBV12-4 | TGTGCCAGCAGTTTGGGGGGGCCAAAAGGCTACACCTTC | CASSLGGPKGYTF
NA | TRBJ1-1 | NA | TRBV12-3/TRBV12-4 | TGTGCCAGCAGTTTTCGCGTGAACACTGAAGCTTTCTTT | CASSFRVNTEAFF
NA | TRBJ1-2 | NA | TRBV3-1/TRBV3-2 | TGTGCCAGCAGCCAGGGCCCGCCAGGGGCATCTTCCTATGGCTACACCTTC | CASSQGPPGASSYGYTF
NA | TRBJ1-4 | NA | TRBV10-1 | TGCGCCGGGACGACAGGTTCTAATGAAAAACTGTTTTTT | CAGTTGSNEKLFF
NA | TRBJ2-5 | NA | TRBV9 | TGTGCCAGCAGCATCACTTGGCGGGGCCAAGAGACCCAGTACTTC | CASSITWRGQETQYF
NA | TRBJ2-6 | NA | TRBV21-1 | TGTGCCAGCAGCAAAAAGCCCGGGGGGGAGGCTGGGGCCAACGTCCTGACTTTC | CASSKKPGGEAGANVLTF
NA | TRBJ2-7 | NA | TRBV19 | TGTGCCAGTAGTATGGTCGGGATACAGGAGCAGTACTTC | CASSMVGIQEQYF
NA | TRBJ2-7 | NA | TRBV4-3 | TGCGCCAGCAGCCAAGACGCGGGTAACGAGCAGTACTTC | CASSQDAGNEQYF
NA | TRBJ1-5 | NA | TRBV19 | TGTGCCAGTAGTGCCGGGTCAAAGAGGAATCAGCCCCAGCATTTT | CASSAGSKRNQPQHF
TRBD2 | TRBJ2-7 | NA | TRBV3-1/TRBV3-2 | TGTGCCAGCAGCCCGGGACTAGCGGGGGGATCCTACGAGCAGTACTTC | CASSPGLAGGSYEQYF
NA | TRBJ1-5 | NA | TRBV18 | TGTGCCAGCTCATCGGGAGTACAGCCCCAGCATTTT | CASSSGVQPQHF
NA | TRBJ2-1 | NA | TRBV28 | TGTGCCAGCAGTTTAACAGCCGGCTACAATGAGCAGTTCTTC | CASSLTAGYNEQFF
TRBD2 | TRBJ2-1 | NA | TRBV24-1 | TGTGCCACGCAGGGAGGCACCCGACTAGCGGGACCGGACAATGAGCAGTTCTTC | CATQGGTRLAGPDNEQFF
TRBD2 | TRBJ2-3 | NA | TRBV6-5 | TGTGCCAGCAGTTCCCCCCGGACTAGCGGGAAGGATACGCAGTATTTT | CASSSPRTSGKDTQYF
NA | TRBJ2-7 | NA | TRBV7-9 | TGTGCCAGCAGCGGGGACACTTTTTACGAGCAGTACTTC | CASSGDTFYEQYF
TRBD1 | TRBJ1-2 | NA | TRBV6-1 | TGTGCCAGCAGTGAAGCCCCGGGACAGTCCTATGGCTACACCTTC | CASSEAPGQSYGYTF
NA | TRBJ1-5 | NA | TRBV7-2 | TGTGCCAGCAGCTTAGGCAGGAACAATCAGCCCCAGCATTTT | CASSLGRNNQPQHF
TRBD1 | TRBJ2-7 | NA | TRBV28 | TGTGCCAGCAGTAAGGACAGGGCTCCCCAAAACTACGAGCAGTACTTC | CASSKDRAPQNYEQYF
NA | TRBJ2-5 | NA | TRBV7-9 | TGTGCCAGCAGCTTAGCGTTGGACCGGGGAGAGACCCAGTACTTC | CASSLALDRGETQYF
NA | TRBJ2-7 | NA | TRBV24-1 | TGTGCCACCAGTGCGGCCCCTCGAGGATCCTACGAGCAGTACTTC | CATSAAPRGSYEQYF
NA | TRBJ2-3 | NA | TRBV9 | TGTGCCAGCAGCGTGACTAGTTGGGTTACAGATACGCAGTATTTT | CASSVTSWVTDTQYF
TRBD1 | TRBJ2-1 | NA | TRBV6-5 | TGTGCCAGCAACAGACAGGGGGCTATTGTTGAGCAGTTCTTC | CASNRQGAIVEQFF
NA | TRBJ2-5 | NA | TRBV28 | TGTGCCAGCAGTTTACAGCTCGCGGCAGGGGAGGAGACCCAGTACTTC | CASSLQLAAGEETQYF
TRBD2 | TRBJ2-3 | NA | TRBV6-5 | TGTGCCAGTCGGCGGGGGGGGATAGATACGCAGTATTTT | CASRRGGIDTQYF
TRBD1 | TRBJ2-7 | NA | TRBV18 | TGTGCCAGCTCACCTGGCCGGGACAGGGTGAGGGAGCAGTACTTC | CASSPGRDRVREQYF
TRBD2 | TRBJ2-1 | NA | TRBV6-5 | TGTGCCAGCAGTCCGCCGGGACTATTCTATGAGCAGTTCTTC | CASSPPGLFYEQFF